This passage covers 28 T cell receptor beta chains from one sample sequenced in a study of blood T cell repertoires in COVID-19. Method: immunoSEQ multiplex PCR; TCRdb's copy keeps in-frame clones and lacks some. This table holds roughly 240,000 clones, about 89% found once. The sample comprised peripheral blood. The source of these receptors is a woman in her sixties or seventies who had recovered from COVID-19.

The chain recombines TRBV28 with TRBJ1-2; 7 bases map to TRBD1. Germline CDR1 reads MDHEN; CDR2 reads SYDVKM. The V gene end was trimmed by 1 base and the J gene end by 4 bases; junction bases not matched to a gene: 6. The CDR3 sequence is 15 residues long. This CDR3 reads CASSLYNRGSYGYTF. CDR3 nucleotide sequence: TGTGCCAGCAGTTTATACAACAGGGGCTCCTATGGCTACACCTTC.

V usage is TRBV28 and J usage is TRBJ1-2; 9 bases are shared with TRBD1. The ends lost 7 bases at V and 5 bases at J; junction bases unmatched: 5. This CDR3 spans 13 amino acids. The V gene's germline CDR1 is MDHEN and CDR2 SYDVKM. DNA of the CDR3: TGTGCCAGCACCCTACAGGGGGCTTATGGCTACACCTTC. It translates to CASTLQGAYGYTF.

This clone has just one count. The chain carries TRBV7-2 and TRBJ1-2; unclear D gene. The germline V and J ends were trimmed by 1 base and 6 bases, with 9 bases remaining between them. Germline V gene lookup returns CDR1 SGHTA and CDR2 FQGNSA. The length of the CDR3 is 13 residues. CDR3 sequence (DNA): TGTGCCAGCAGCTTAGGGCGGGTGGATGGCTACACCTTC. As protein: CASSLGRVDGYTF.

This chain links TRBV29-1 with TRBJ2-3, with 7 nucleotides matching TRBD2. The CDR3 is 17 residues long. Germline V CDR1 and CDR2: SQVTM, ANQGSEA. V shed 2 bases, J shed 0 bases, and the junction held 11 bases outside the gene matches. The DNA of the CDR3 is TGCAGCGTTGAACCCCGGGAGGCGGAGAGTAGCACAGATACGCAGTATTTT. It translates to CSVEPREAESSTDTQYF.

The chain combines TRBV7-9 with TRBJ1-5; D is undetermined. This CDR3 has 13 amino acids. The germline V gene encodes CDR1 SEHNR and CDR2 FQNEAQ (reference sequence). Trimming removed 1 base from V and 7 bases from J, with 8 bases in between. As DNA, the CDR3 is TGTGCCAGCAGCTTAGGAGAAATCCAGCCCCAGCATTTT. Protein sequence: CASSLGEIQPQHF.

This clone has a handful of counts. The chain joins TRBV9 to TRBJ2-1; 7 nucleotides match TRBD1. The CDR3 loop spans 16 amino acids. Trimming cost V 4 bases and J 1 base; bases outside gene matches: 8. Germline V CDR1 and CDR2: SGDLS, YYNGEE. CDR3 residues: CASSPRQGRSYNEQFF. In DNA, the CDR3 is TGTGCCAGCAGCCCCAGACAGGGACGGTCCTACAATGAGCAGTTCTTC.

The gene calls are TRBV6-2 or TRBV6-3 and TRBJ1-6; no reliable D call. CDR3 length: 18 residues. Between the trimmed V and J ends, which lost 6 bases and 0 bases, there was a span of 18 bases. Germline values: CDR1 MNHEY, CDR2 SVGEGT. DNA of the CDR3: TGTGCCAGCAGCTTTCCGGGAAGGCCCGACTCCTATAATTCACCCCTCCACTTT. This encodes CASSFPGRPDSYNSPLHF.

The J gene is TRBJ2-2, the V gene TRBV19; a possible D gene is TRBD1 (6 bases). Germline CDR1 LNHDA, CDR2 SQIVND (reference sequence). This CDR3 has 15 residues. Trimming removed 5 bases from V and 5 bases from J, with 15 bases in between. DNA of the CDR3: TGTGCCAGTAGTCCGGTCAGGGGAAGGACCGGGGAGCTGTTTTTT. This translates into CASSPVRGRTGELFF.

This chain connects TRBV2 to TRBJ1-5; 12 bases fit TRBD1. This CDR3 contains 17 residues. Germline V gene sequence: CDR1 SNHLY, CDR2 FYNNEI. The trim removed 5 bases at V and 1 base at J, leaving 6 bases unmatched. The CDR3 coding sequence is TGTGCCAGCAGTTCCGGGACAGGGGGCTGGAGCAATCAGCCCCAGCATTTT. Amino acid sequence: CASSSGTGGWSNQPQHF.

The chain recombines TRBV7-9 with TRBJ2-1, with 14 nucleotides matching TRBD2. The CDR3 is 16 amino acids. V trimming: 5 bases; J trimming: 5 bases; junction bases outside the gene matches: 5. Looked up from germline, CDR1 is SEHNR and CDR2 is FQNEAQ (reference sequence). The CDR3 here is CASSGTSGGRNNEQFF. The DNA for the CDR3 is TGTGCCAGCAGCGGGACTAGCGGGGGTAGGAACAATGAGCAGTTCTTC.

The chain carries TRBV5-4 and TRBJ2-1; 14 bases map to TRBD2. CDR3 length equals 18 residues. V shed 4 bases, J shed 0 bases, and the junction held 6 bases outside the gene matches. CDR1 is SGHNT, CDR2 YYREEE, per germline (reference sequence). CDR3 DNA: TGTGCCAGCAGCCCCGGGACTAGCGGGGGACCCTCCTACAATGAGCAGTTCTTC. Its translation: CASSPGTSGGPSYNEQFF.

This chain joins TRBV19 and TRBJ1-6, with a weak D call TRBD1 (6 bases). The V end lost 5 bases, the J end lost 7 bases, and 21 bases lay between the germline ends. Germline V lookup: CDR1 LNHDA, CDR2 SQIVND (reference sequence). The CDR3 has 17 residues. CDR3 protein: CASSAPQGVGANSPLHF. The CDR3 DNA reads TGTGCCAGTAGTGCCCCCCAGGGAGTGGGGGCAAATTCACCCCTCCACTTT.

The rearrangement uses TRBV7-3 and TRBJ2-2; D is perhaps TRBD1 (5 bases). The CDR3 extends over 14 amino acids. The V end lost 1 base, the J end lost 4 bases, and 7 bases lay between the germline ends. The V gene's germline CDR1 is SGHTA and CDR2 FQGTGA. CDR3 region: CASSLKGVTGELFF. The CDR3 DNA is TGTGCCAGCAGCTTAAAAGGGGTCACCGGGGAGCTGTTTTTT. Combining the CDR3 with reference TRBV7-3 and TRBJ2-2 gives the whole variable domain GAGVSQTPSNKVTEKGKYVELRCDPISGHTALYWYRQSLGQGPEFLIYFQGTGAADDSGLPNDRFFAVRPEGSVSTLKIQRTERGDSAVYLCASSLKGVTGELFFGEGSRLTVL.

This clone was found once. This chain links TRBV19 with TRBJ2-5; 9 bases agree with TRBD2. The germline gives CDR1 LNHDA, CDR2 SQIVND (reference sequence). The CDR3 is made up of 15 amino acids. J lost 5 bases, V lost 1 base, and 5 bases had no gene match. The CDR3 region is CASSIGLAGSETQYF. The CDR3, as DNA: TGTGCCAGTAGTATAGGTCTAGCGGGGAGTGAGACCCAGTACTTC.

V and J are TRBV4-1 and TRBJ2-3, with TRBD2 identical over 12 bases. V gave up 0 bases and J gave up 2 bases; unmatched junction bases: 18. This CDR3 is 22 amino acids long. Germline values: CDR1 MGHRA, CDR2 YSYEKL. CDR3 DNA sequence: TGCGCCAGCAGCCAAGATCCTCGACCTAGCGGGGGGGCCTGGGATTTCACAGATACGCAGTATTTT. Protein: CASSQDPRPSGGAWDFTDTQYF.

The chain recombines TRBV19 with TRBJ1-5; D gene unclear. Trimming removed 3 bases from V and 2 bases from J, with 14 bases in between. Per germline, CDR1 LNHDA and CDR2 SQIVND (reference sequence). This CDR3 is 16 amino acids long. DNA of the CDR3: TGTGCCAGTAGTATCAACGGGGTCGTGGGCAATCAGCCCCAGCATTTT. Translation gives CASSINGVVGNQPQHF.

The chain recombines TRBV2 with TRBJ2-1; 10 nucleotides agree with TRBD1. V was clipped by 4 bases and J by 1 base; unmatched bases: 1. CDR1 is SNHLY and CDR2 is FYNNEI in the germline V gene. The length of the CDR3 is 15 residues. The CDR3 region has the DNA TGTGCCAGCAGTGCGGACAGGGGGTCCTACAATGAGCAGTTCTTC. It translates to CASSADRGSYNEQFF.

The chain combines TRBV18 with TRBJ1-6; TRBD1 aligns across 11 bases. The CDR3 is 16 residues long. The junction had 15 bases not matched to a gene; V was cut back by 6 bases and J by 14 bases. The V gene's germline CDR1 is KGHSH and CDR2 LQKENI. The CDR3 DNA reads as TGTGCCAGCTCCCAACGAAGGGACAGGGGGAGGGCATCCCTCCACTTT. It encodes CASSQRRDRGRASLHF.

The CDR3 protein is CATSDRDNGHEQYF. CDR3 DNA: TGTGCCACCAGTGATCGGGACAATGGCCACGAGCAGTACTTC. V gene TRBV24-1 combines with J gene TRBJ2-7, with a possible D match to TRBD1 (6 bases). The length of the CDR3 is 14 residues. CDR1 and CDR2 from the germline V gene are KGHDR and SFDVKD. Trimming left V 3 bases short and J 5 bases short, with 13 bases between.

This clone has just a few counts. The chain links TRBV19 to TRBJ2-6; D unclear. From germline, CDR1 is LNHDA and CDR2 SQIVND (reference sequence). This CDR3 region has 16 residues. V was trimmed by 4 bases and J by 0 bases, leaving 10 bases between them. Written as DNA, the CDR3 is TGTGCCAGTAGTACCCTGCGGAGCTCTGGGGCCAACGTCCTGACTTTC. This sequence encodes CASSTLRSSGANVLTF.

The chain links TRBV9 to TRBJ2-7; D possibly corresponds to TRBD2 (5 bases). This CDR3 region has 13 residues. V was pared by 4 bases and J by 0 bases, with 8 bases between. CDR1 is SGDLS, CDR2 YYNGEE, per germline. CDR3 in amino acids: CASSSGSSYEQYF. The CDR3 region has the DNA TGTGCCAGCAGCTCGGGGAGCTCCTACGAGCAGTACTTC.

The chain joins TRBV5-6 to TRBJ2-3, with unresolved D. The germline V gene encodes CDR1 SGHDT and CDR2 YYEEEE. The CDR3 runs to 12 residues. Trimming took off 4 bases at V and 7 bases at J, with 10 bases between the two ends. This CDR3 is CASSRAVNTQYF. The CDR3 coding sequence is TGTGCCAGCAGCCGAGCCGTAAATACGCAGTATTTT.

In DNA, the CDR3 is TGTGCCAGCAGCCAAGGGGGGCGAGAGACTGAAGCTTTCTTT. Its translation: CASSQGGRETEAFF. The genes are TRBV3-1 (or the pseudogene TRBV3-2) and TRBJ1-1; tentatively, D is TRBD1 (6 bases). This CDR3 is built from 14 residues. Trimming left V 1 base short and J 5 bases short, with 11 bases between. The germline gives CDR1 LGHDT, CDR2 YNNKEL (reference sequence).

This chain uses TRBV5-5 with TRBJ1-5, with D possibly matching TRBD1 (6 bases). Germline V gives CDR1 SGHKS, CDR2 YYEKEE (reference sequence). Trimming stripped 2 bases from V and 5 bases from J, with 11 bases between. The CDR3 totals 14 residues. The chain's CDR3 is CASSFQDSDQPQHF. The CDR3 coding sequence is TGTGCCAGCAGCTTCCAGGACAGCGATCAGCCCCAGCATTTT.

In its sample, this clone was seen a few times. The V gene is TRBV11-3, the J gene TRBJ2-3; TRBD2 agrees at 9 bases. The CDR3 runs to 14 residues. Germline loops: CDR1 SGHNT, CDR2 YENEEA. Trimming took 5 bases from V and 4 from J; bases not matched to a gene: 4. In DNA form, the CDR3 reads TGTGCCAGCAGCCAGGGACTAGCAGCAGATACGCAGTATTTT. Protein: CASSQGLAADTQYF.

The rearrangement joins TRBV5-4 to TRBJ1-4, with D maybe TRBD1 (6 bases). Trimming stripped 0 bases from V and 7 bases from J, with 10 bases between. The CDR3 spans 14 residues. Germline CDR1 SGHNT, CDR2 YYREEE (reference sequence). DNA of the CDR3: TGTGCCAGCAGCTTGGTCCAGGGGAGTGAAAAACTGTTTTTT. Translation gives CASSLVQGSEKLFF.

CDR3 sequence reads: CASSLRGQGITGELFF. The CDR3 DNA reads as TGTGCCAGCAGCTTACGCGGACAGGGTATAACCGGGGAGCTGTTTTTT. V usage is TRBV7-8 and J usage is TRBJ2-2, with 8 bases matching TRBD1. The length of the CDR3 is 16 residues. The ends lost 2 bases at V and 5 bases at J; junction bases unmatched: 7. CDR1 is SGHVS and CDR2 is FQNEAQ in the germline V gene.

The chain recombines TRBV18 with TRBJ1-3, with D unresolved. Per the germline V gene, CDR1 is KGHSH and CDR2 is LQKENI. The CDR3 consists of 16 residues. Trimming took off 3 bases at V and 0 bases at J, with 12 bases between the two ends. CDR3 loop: CASSPNQESSGNTIYF. CDR3 nucleotide sequence: TGTGCCAGCTCACCCAATCAGGAAAGCTCTGGAAACACCATATATTTT.